This T cell receptor (beta chain) derives from a study of tumor and adjacent non-tumor tissue in lung cancer. Background on the study: Histology: around 13 adenocarcinoma, 2 squamous cell carcinoma, 1 small cell lung cancer. Findings and caveats of the study: Top 100 clones took a larger repertoire share in normal lung. Higher tumor TCR diversity was associated with shorter survival. Compared with tumor, normal lung showed significantly lower TCR diversity.

The template was RNA from unsorted bulk tissue. The normal lung tissue was taken more than 3 cm from the tumor edge. The library came from three nested PCR rounds adapted from ARM-PCR protocols. TCRdb itself ran the multiplex PCR reads through MiXCR, one entry per CDR3 protein. This sample yields 60,000 or so distinct CDR3 sequences, of which more than 55% are seen a single time; less than 35% belongs to the top ten. Only a few counts were recorded for this clonotype. The antigen remains unidentified. Sequencing used distant non-tumor lung tissue. This sequence was found in a man in his 70s with non-small cell lung cancer.

The chain's CDR3 is CASSLGSGFNEQFF. DNA for the CDR3: TGTGCCAGCAGTTTAGGTAGCGGGTTCAATGAGCAGTTCTTC. The V gene is TRBV28, the J gene TRBJ2-1; 7 nucleotides line up with TRBD2. The CDR3 extends over 14 amino acids. With V trimmed by 2 bases and J by 6 bases, 4 bases remained unmatched. From germline, CDR1 is MDHEN and CDR2 SYDVKM.